This entry lists 14 T cell receptor beta chains sequenced from one sample in a study of T cell changes during pregnancy in multiple sclerosis. Here immunoSEQ multiplex PCR was the method, and the copy in TCRdb shows in-frame clones only, minus some. This table has over 50,000 clones, 88% appearing once. The sample was CD4+ T cells from peripheral blood mononuclear cells, taken in the third trimester of pregnancy. The receptors stem from a female donor with multiple sclerosis, enrolled in a pregnancy study.

This clone was detected only a few times. The chain couples TRBV19 to TRBJ1-3; no clear D. The CDR3 extends over 18 amino acids. Germline V CDR1 and CDR2: LNHDA, SQIVND (reference sequence). Trimming pared 4 bases from V and 0 bases from J, leaving 19 bases between. CDR3 region: CASSTPLGRRNSGNTIYF. The CDR3 coding sequence is TGTGCCAGTAGTACCCCCCTCGGGAGACGAAACTCTGGAAACACCATATATTTT. Supplemented by reference TRBV19 and TRBJ1-3, the full variable domain reads DGGITQSPKYLFRKEGQNVTLSCEQNLNHDAMYWYRQDPGQGLRLIYYSQIVNDFQKGDIAEGYSVSREKKESFPLTVTSAQKNPTAFYLCASSTPLGRRNSGNTIYFGEGSWLTVV.

This clone was seen a single time. The chain has TRBV19 and TRBJ1-1; no reliable D call. This CDR3 has 14 amino acids. Germline V gene sequence: CDR1 LNHDA, CDR2 SQIVND (reference sequence). The V and J ends lost 5 bases and 0 bases respectively, with 10 bases between them. DNA of the CDR3: TGTGCCAGTAGTCGTCTGGGAGTGAACACTGAAGCTTTCTTT. This codes for CASSRLGVNTEAFF.

The chain employs TRBV7-9 and TRBJ2-7, with 9 bases aligning to TRBD1. The V gene's germline CDR1 is SEHNR and CDR2 FQNEAQ (reference sequence). CDR3 length equals 15 residues. The trim removed 1 base at V and 6 bases at J, leaving 7 bases unmatched. The CDR3 here is CASSLEPDRGFEQYF. Here the CDR3 DNA reads TGTGCCAGCAGCTTAGAGCCGGACAGGGGTTTCGAGCAGTACTTC.

The gene calls are TRBV4-3 and TRBJ2-5; TRBD2 matches at 12 bases. The CDR3 loop spans 18 amino acids. CDR1 LGHNA and CDR2 YSLEER come from the germline V gene. J lost 5 bases, V lost 0 bases, and 10 bases had no gene match. The CDR3 region is CASSQDGLAGGRIETQYF. In DNA, the CDR3 is TGCGCCAGCAGCCAAGACGGGCTAGCGGGGGGGAGGATCGAGACCCAGTACTTC.

Only one count was recorded for this clone. This sequence joins TRBV2 and TRBJ1-2, with TRBD1 as a possible D gene (6 bases). In germline, CDR1 is SNHLY, CDR2 FYNNEI. This CDR3 has 14 residues. V was shortened by 4 bases and J by 5 bases, with 14 bases between the two germline ends. The CDR3 DNA reads TGTGCCAGCAGTGCCCAGGGGCCCTTTTATGGCTACACCTTC. It is translated as CASSAQGPFYGYTF.

The chain couples TRBV11-2 to TRBJ1-5; D not certain. V dropped 2 bases and J dropped 4 bases, with 12 bases sitting between them. CDR3 length equals 15 residues. Germline lookup yields CDR1 SGHAT and CDR2 FQNNGV. CDR3 nucleotide sequence: TGTGCCAGCAGCTTATGGGGAGGGCGAAATCAGCCCCAGCATTTT. This encodes CASSLWGGRNQPQHF. Based on the CDR3 plus reference TRBV11-2 and TRBJ1-5, the full variable domain is EAGVAQSPRYKIIEKRQSVAFWCNPISGHATLYWYQQILGQGPKLLIQFQNNGVVDDSQLPKDRFSAERLKGVDSTLKIQPAKLEDSAVYLCASSLWGGRNQPQHFGDGTRLSIL.

This clone was observed once. The V and J genes are TRBV5-1 and TRBJ2-5, with TRBD2 as a possible D gene (6 bases). V was trimmed by 4 bases and J by 1 base, leaving 14 bases between them. The germline V gene encodes CDR1 SGHRS and CDR2 YFSETQ. This CDR3 has 15 amino acids. CDR3 sequence reads: CASSGGTVLQETQYF. CDR3 sequence (DNA): TGCGCCAGCAGCGGGGGGACTGTCCTCCAAGAGACCCAGTACTTC.

The sample holds a few counts of this clone. This chain joins TRBV5-6 and TRBJ1-2; D uncertain. CDR1 is SGHDT, CDR2 YYEEEE, per germline. V was shortened by 0 bases and J by 8 bases, with 5 bases between the two germline ends. The CDR3 runs 11 residues. The CDR3 DNA reads TGTGCCAGCAGCTTGGAATCAGGCTACACCTTC. It translates to CASSLESGYTF. Using reference TRBV5-6 and TRBJ1-2 for the parts outside the CDR3, the full variable domain is DAGVTQSPTHLIKTRGQQVTLRCSPKSGHDTVSWYQQALGQGPQFIFQYYEEEERQRGNFPDRFSGHQFPNYSSELNVNALLLGDSALYLCASSLESGYTFGSGTRLTVV.

The chain joins TRBV28 to TRBJ1-1; D perhaps matches TRBD1 (5 bases). In germline, CDR1 is MDHEN, CDR2 SYDVKM. Trimming took off 5 bases at V and 1 base at J, with 11 bases between the two ends. The CDR3 length is 14 residues. CDR3 loop: CASSPGKGNTEAFF. The CDR3 DNA follows: TGTGCCAGCAGTCCAGGGAAGGGGAACACTGAAGCTTTCTTT.

This clone has only a few counts. Its ends do not fully match the called genes, so a read error is possible. The chain combines TRBV30 with TRBJ1-1; D is undetermined. The germline gives CDR1 GTSNPN, CDR2 SVGIG (reference sequence). The CDR3 extends over 10 amino acids. The CDR3 nucleotides are TGTGCCGGGGTTGCGTGGAGGAGGATCTTT. This sequence encodes CAGVAWRRIF.

The CDR3 nucleotides are TGTGCCAGCAGCGGGGAAGACAGGGGGCCTACTAATGAAAAACTGTTTTTT. Protein product: CASSGEDRGPTNEKLFF. The chain links TRBV9 to TRBJ1-4, with 10 bases identical to TRBD1. CDR3 length: 17 residues. V was pared by 3 bases and J by 2 bases, with 7 bases of the junction left unmatched. Germline V CDR1 and CDR2: SGDLS, YYNGEE.

This sequence joins TRBV7-9 and TRBJ2-4, with 8 bases matching TRBD1. V shed 5 bases, J shed 5 bases, and the junction held 17 bases outside the gene matches. CDR1 and CDR2 from the germline V gene are SEHNR and FQNEAQ (reference sequence). The length of the CDR3 is 18 residues. The CDR3 coding sequence is TGTGCCAGCAGCCCGTACAGGGGGGCCGACCTTAGCCAAAACATTCAGTACTTC. Protein sequence: CASSPYRGADLSQNIQYF.

The V call is TRBV28, the J call TRBJ1-3, with TRBD1 matching 9 bases. V was pared by 5 bases and J by 8 bases, with 16 bases of the junction left unmatched. CDR1 is MDHEN and CDR2 is SYDVKM in the germline V gene. The CDR3 length is 17 residues. The CDR3 nucleotides are TGTGCCAGCAGTCCTTACAGGGGGCAACCACTGGGGGACACCATATATTTT. As protein: CASSPYRGQPLGDTIYF.

The rearrangement links TRBV7-2 to TRBJ2-1; 8 bases agree with TRBD1. Germline CDR1 reads SGHTA; CDR2 reads FQGNSA. V shed 5 bases and J 5 bases; nucleotides not matched to a gene: 8. This CDR3 has 15 residues. The CDR3 region is CASSQRQGLDNEQFF. CDR3 DNA sequence: TGTGCCAGCAGCCAAAGACAGGGGCTGGACAATGAGCAGTTCTTC.